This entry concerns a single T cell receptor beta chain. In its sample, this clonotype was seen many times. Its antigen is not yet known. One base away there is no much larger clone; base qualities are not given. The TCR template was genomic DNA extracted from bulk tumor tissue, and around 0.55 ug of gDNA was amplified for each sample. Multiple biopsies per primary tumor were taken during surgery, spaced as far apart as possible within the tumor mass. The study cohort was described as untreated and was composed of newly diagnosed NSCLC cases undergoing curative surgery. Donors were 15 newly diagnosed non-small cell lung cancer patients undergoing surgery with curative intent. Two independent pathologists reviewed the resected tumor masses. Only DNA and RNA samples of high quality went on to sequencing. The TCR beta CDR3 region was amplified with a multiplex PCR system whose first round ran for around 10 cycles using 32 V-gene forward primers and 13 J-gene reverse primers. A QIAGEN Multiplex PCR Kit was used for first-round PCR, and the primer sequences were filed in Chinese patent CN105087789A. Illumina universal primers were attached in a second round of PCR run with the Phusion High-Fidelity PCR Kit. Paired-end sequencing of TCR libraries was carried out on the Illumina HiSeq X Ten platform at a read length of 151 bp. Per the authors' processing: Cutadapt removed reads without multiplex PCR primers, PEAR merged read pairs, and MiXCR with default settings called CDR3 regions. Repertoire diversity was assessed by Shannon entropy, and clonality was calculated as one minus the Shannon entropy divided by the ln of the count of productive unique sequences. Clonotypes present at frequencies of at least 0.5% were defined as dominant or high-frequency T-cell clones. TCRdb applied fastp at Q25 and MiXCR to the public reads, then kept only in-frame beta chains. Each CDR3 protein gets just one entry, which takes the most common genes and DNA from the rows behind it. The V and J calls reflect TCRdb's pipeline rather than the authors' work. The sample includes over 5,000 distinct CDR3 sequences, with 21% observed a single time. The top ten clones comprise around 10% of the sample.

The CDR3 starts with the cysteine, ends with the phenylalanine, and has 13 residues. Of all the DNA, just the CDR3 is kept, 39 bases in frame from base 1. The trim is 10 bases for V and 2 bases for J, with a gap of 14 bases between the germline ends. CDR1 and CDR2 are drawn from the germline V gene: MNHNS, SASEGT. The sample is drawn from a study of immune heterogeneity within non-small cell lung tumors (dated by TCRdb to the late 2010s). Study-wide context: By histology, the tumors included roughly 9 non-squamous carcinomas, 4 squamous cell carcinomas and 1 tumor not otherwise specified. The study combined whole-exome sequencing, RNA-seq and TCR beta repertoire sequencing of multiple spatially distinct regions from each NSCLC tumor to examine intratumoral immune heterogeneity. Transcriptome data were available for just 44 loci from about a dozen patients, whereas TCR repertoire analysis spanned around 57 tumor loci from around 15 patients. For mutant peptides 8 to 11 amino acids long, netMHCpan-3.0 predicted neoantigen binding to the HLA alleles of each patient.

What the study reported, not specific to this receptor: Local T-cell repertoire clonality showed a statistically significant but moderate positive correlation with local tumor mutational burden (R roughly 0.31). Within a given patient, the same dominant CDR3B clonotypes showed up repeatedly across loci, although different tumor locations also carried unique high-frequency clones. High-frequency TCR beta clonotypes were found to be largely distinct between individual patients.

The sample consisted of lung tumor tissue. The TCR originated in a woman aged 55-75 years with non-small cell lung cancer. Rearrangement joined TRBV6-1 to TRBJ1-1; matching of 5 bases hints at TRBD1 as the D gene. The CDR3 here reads CAITGTANTEAFF. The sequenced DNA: TGTGCCATCACCGGGACCGCTAACACTGAAGCTTTCTTT.